The sequence of this T cell receptor beta chain was determined in a study of HIV-infected patients and healthy controls. Study-level findings and limits: Compared with untreated HIV+ repertoires, healthy controls showed roughly threefold more distinct CDR3s and higher Shannon diversity. Significant mean usage differences between HIV-infected patients and controls involved eight alpha and eight beta V genes. MAIT alpha-chain CDR3s were frequent in healthy controls, depleted in HIV+.

The repertoire came from unfractionated whole blood and reflected all unsorted peripheral T cells. Relative to its sample, this clonotype is medium-sized. Its antigen is unidentified. The V gene's germline CDR1 is MNHEY and CDR2 SVGAGI. J gave up 6 bases and V 5 bases, and 16 bases lay outside the gene matches. This CDR3 has 17 residues. About 550 ng RNA was reverse transcribed with alpha and beta constant-region primers. Each of the alpha and beta chains got its own library through chain-specific third strand synthesis with indices. All rearrangements within a chain used one primer pair; cDNA molecules carried barcodes. TCRdb ran MiXCR on the 5' RACE reads and lists one entry per CDR3 protein. The table shows roughly 10,000 distinct CDR3 sequences, with around 8% occurring only once.

V is TRBV6-5 and J is TRBJ1-2; 9 bases are shared with TRBD1. This clonotype was sampled from an adult in good health. Sequencing was done on a sample of blood. CDR3 region: CASSPPGQGIDLNGYTF. The DNA of the CDR3 is TGTGCCAGCAGTCCCCCGGGACAGGGAATTGATTTGAATGGCTACACCTTC.